This TCR beta chain was obtained from a study of T-cell memory formation after mild COVID-19. CDR3 length equals 15 residues. J lost 3 bases, V lost 5 bases, and 6 bases had no gene match. The germline V gene has CDR1 SGHTA and CDR2 FQGNSA. TCRdb reprocessed the 5' RACE reads via MiXCR and lists one record per CDR3 protein. The table has fewer than 700,000 distinct CDR3 sequences, 20% to 25% seen once. What was sequenced was PBMCs or a T cell subset sorted from them (not recorded which). This receptor was identified in an adult woman who had mild COVID-19 (a few samples of this study predate the infection). Cell type and time point are not known. This chain connects TRBV7-2 to TRBJ2-3; 9 nucleotides align to TRBD2. CDR3: CASSRSTSGTDTQYF. The CDR3 DNA follows: TGTGCCAGCAGCCGTTCGACTAGCGGTACAGATACGCAGTATTTT.